Each of the 16 T cell receptor beta chains below was sequenced from the same sample in a study of T cells after yellow fever vaccination. From the 5' RACE reads, TCRdb called clonotypes with MiXCR, one entry per CDR3 protein. This sample has some 300,000 distinct CDR3 sequences, with approximately 3.9% found just once. The specimen was PBMCs, collected on the day of the yellow fever booster vaccination. These receptors were obtained from a man aged 18 to 29 who received the YFV17D yellow fever vaccine.

This clonotype was seen a few times. The chain carries TRBV11-1 and TRBJ1-5; TRBD1 matches 10 bases. Germline V gene data show CDR1 as SGHAT and CDR2 as FQDESV (reference sequence). This CDR3 is built from 17 residues. The junction had 10 bases not matched to a gene; V was cut back by 5 bases and J by 3 bases. The CDR3 loop reads CASSPTDRGPYNQPQHF. The CDR3 bases are TGTGCCAGCAGCCCCACCGACAGGGGGCCTTACAATCAGCCCCAGCATTTT.

The rearrangement uses TRBV11-2 and TRBJ2-7; 9 bases align to TRBD2. The CDR3 sequence is 15 residues long. Looked up from germline, CDR1 is SGHAT and CDR2 is FQNNGV. The V gene end was trimmed by 5 bases and the J gene end by 2 bases; junction bases not matched to a gene: 7. CDR3 loop: CASSLGTSIAYEQYF. The CDR3 DNA reads as TGTGCCAGCAGCCTGGGGACTAGCATAGCCTACGAGCAGTACTTC.

In this sample, this clonotype turned up many times. V and J are TRBV5-6 and TRBJ2-5; D is unresolved. CDR3 length: 12 amino acids. The germline V gene encodes CDR1 SGHDT and CDR2 YYEEEE. Trimming took off 2 bases at V and 5 bases at J, with 7 bases between the two ends. The CDR3 coding sequence is TGTGCCAGCAGCTTTTTGGGGGAGACCCAGTACTTC. Amino acid sequence: CASSFLGETQYF.

This clonotype has a count of ten or more. The chain is built from TRBV7-2 and TRBJ2-5; D is uncertain. CDR3 length equals 14 residues. CDR1 is SGHTA, CDR2 FQGNSA, per germline. V shed 0 bases and J shed 0 bases, with 5 bases lying between them. The CDR3 protein is CASSLAGHQETQYF. In nucleotides, the CDR3 is TGTGCCAGCAGCTTAGCAGGGCACCAAGAGACCCAGTACTTC.

This clonotype was seen at least ten times. The chain has TRBV5-1 and TRBJ1-4; the D gene is possibly TRBD1 (6 bases). The CDR3 is made up of 13 amino acids. CDR1 and CDR2 (germline): SGHRS, YFSETQ. Trimming stripped 2 bases from V and 7 bases from J, with 9 bases between. The CDR3 DNA reads as TGCGCCAGCAGCTTACAGGGAGGTGAAAAACTGTTTTTT. It is translated as CASSLQGGEKLFF.

This clonotype occurred many times. The rearrangement joins TRBV5-1 to TRBJ2-5; the match to TRBD1 covers 12 bases. The CDR3 spans 15 residues. With 3 bases clipped from V and 4 bases from J, the junction kept 4 bases outside the gene matches. CDR1 and CDR2 (germline): SGHRS, YFSETQ. The CDR3 DNA follows: TGCGCCAGCAGCTCCGGGACAGGGGGCCTAGAGACCCAGTACTTC. Its protein is CASSSGTGGLETQYF.

The sample holds many counts of this clonotype. This sequence joins TRBV19 and TRBJ2-3; TRBD2 might be the D (6 bases). Germline loops: CDR1 LNHDA, CDR2 SQIVND (reference sequence). Deletions cut 3 bases from V and 5 bases from J, with 18 bases between. The CDR3 is made up of 16 amino acids. The DNA for the CDR3 is TGTGCCAGTAGTATTGTCGCGGGGCCGCCGGGAGATACGCAGTATTTT. Translated, it gives CASSIVAGPPGDTQYF.

This chain joins TRBV12-3 or TRBV12-4 and TRBJ2-7; the D is unclear. This CDR3 contains 15 residues. V was trimmed by 2 bases and J by 0 bases, leaving 11 bases between them. CDR3 nucleotides: TGTGCCAGCAGTTTACGCAGTTCCAGCTCCTACGAGCAGTACTTC. It is translated as CASSLRSSSSYEQYF.

This clonotype was counted ten times or more. The chain has TRBV20-1 and TRBJ2-7, with D unresolved. CDR1 is DFQATT and CDR2 is SNEGSKA in the germline V gene (reference sequence). CDR3 size: 14 residues. V gave up 3 bases and J gave up 3 bases, with 15 bases separating them. The CDR3 spells CSARLSVTRYEQYF. In DNA, the CDR3 is TGCAGTGCTAGGTTGAGCGTCACCCGCTACGAGCAGTACTTC.

This clonotype has a handful of counts. CDR3 loop: CASSRDFTGELFF. DNA of the CDR3: TGTGCCAGCAGCCGCGACTTCACCGGGGAGCTGTTTTTT. The rearrangement uses TRBV7-6 and TRBJ2-2; no reliable D call. This CDR3 contains 13 residues. V was trimmed by 5 bases and J by 4 bases, leaving 8 bases between them. Germline V gives CDR1 SGHVS, CDR2 FNYEAQ. Supplemented by reference TRBV7-6 and TRBJ2-2, the full variable domain reads GAGVSQSPRYKVTKRGQDVALRCDPISGHVSLYWYRQALGQGPEFLTYFNYEAQQDKSGLPNDRFSAERPEGSISTLTIQRTEQRDSAMYRCASSRDFTGELFFGEGSRLTVL.

This clonotype has a handful of counts. This chain links TRBV14 with TRBJ2-7, with a weak D call TRBD2 (6 bases). The germline gives CDR1 SGHDN, CDR2 FVKESK. This CDR3 comprises 14 residues. The V gene lost 5 bases and the J gene lost 3 bases, with 14 bases spanning the gap. CDR3 protein: CASSDRGLIYEQYF. In nucleotides, the CDR3 is TGTGCCAGCAGCGACCGGGGACTGATCTACGAGCAGTACTTC.

This clonotype has a count of ten or more. V gene TRBV30 combines with J gene TRBJ2-6; D gene unclear. This CDR3 comprises 14 residues. Germline V gene sequence: CDR1 GTSNPN, CDR2 SVGIG (reference sequence). Trimming took off 0 bases at V and 2 bases at J, with 5 bases between the two ends. DNA for the CDR3: TGTGCCTGGAGTGTTCTGGCTGGGGCCAACGTCCTGACTTTC. It is translated as CAWSVLAGANVLTF.

This clonotype was seen more than once but under ten times. The chain links TRBV28 to TRBJ2-2, with D hard to call. The CDR3 has 15 amino acids. Germline V CDR1 and CDR2: MDHEN, SYDVKM. Trimming cost V 2 bases and J 5 bases, with 12 bases left between them. As DNA, the CDR3 is TGTGCCAGCAGTTTAGGCGCTAGAGAAACCGGGGAGCTGTTTTTT. It translates to CASSLGARETGELFF.

This clonotype came up many times. The chain employs TRBV18 and TRBJ2-1; D is perhaps TRBD1 (5 bases). V was clipped by 3 bases and J by 4 bases, with 13 bases between them. Germline V gene lookup returns CDR1 KGHSH and CDR2 LQKENI. This CDR3 is built from 15 residues. CDR3 amino acids: CASSPRQGLYNEQFF. The DNA of the CDR3 is TGTGCCAGCTCACCTCGGCAGGGCCTGTACAATGAGCAGTTCTTC.

The chain recombines TRBV23-1 with TRBJ1-4, with TRBD1 matching 8 bases. TRBV23-1 is an ORF, and what it does is uncertain. The CDR3 has 16 amino acids. With 1 base clipped from V and 3 bases from J, the junction kept 4 bases outside the gene matches. In DNA form, the CDR3 reads TGCGCCAGCAGTCAATTCAGGGGGCGGGCTAATGAAAAACTGTTTTTT. Residues: CASSQFRGRANEKLFF.

This clonotype was observed many times. The chain employs TRBV5-5 and TRBJ1-5; D not certain. Trimming removed 1 base at V and 0 bases at J, with 17 bases between. This CDR3 is built from 18 residues. Germline CDR1 reads SGHKS; CDR2 reads YYEKEE (reference sequence). CDR3 nucleotide sequence: TGTGCCAGCAGCTTGAGGCCGGGCGGCTTGCCTAGCAATCAGCCCCAGCATTTT. Protein sequence: CASSLRPGGLPSNQPQHF.